A selection of T cell receptor beta chains follows, all from one sample in a study of a mutant IDH1 vaccine in newly diagnosed glioma. Their antigens remain unidentified. Profiled with immunoSEQ multiplex PCR; TCRdb holds only in-frame clones, not every one. The profile covers approximately 84,000 clones, with roughly 77% appearing a single time and 4% to 5.5% taken by the ten largest. Specimen: PBMCs, collected from a glioma patient whose treatment included an IDH1 peptide vaccine. The origin of the receptors is a middle-aged man with glioma. The CDR3 runs from the conserved cysteine through the conserved F or W. The D gene is left open where the match is weak. Clone size is not always given. Where it is, it says once, few, many or a class for expanded clones.

DNA: TGTGCCAGTAGTGCCAGGACAACCGAAGCTTTCTTT
CDR3: CASSARTTEAFF
D: .
size: few
J: TRBJ1-1
V: TRBV19

DNA: TGTGCCAGCAGCGGCGCGGGGACCGGGGAGCTGTTTTTT
CDR3: CASSGAGTGELFF
D: .
size: .
J: TRBJ2-2
V: TRBV7-9

DNA: TGTGCCAGCAGTCTTCACCACGGGGGGACCTACGAGCAGTACTTC
CDR3: CASSLHHGGTYEQYF
D: TRBD2
size: .
J: TRBJ2-7
V: TRBV6-4

DNA: TGTGCCAGCAGTTATGAACCAGTACTCTCTGGAAACACCATATATTTT
CDR3: CASSYEPVLSGNTIYF
D: .
size: .
J: TRBJ1-3
V: TRBV6-6

DNA: TGTGCCAGCAGCCCTGGGACACACCAAGAGACCCAGTACTTC
CDR3: CASSPGTHQETQYF
D: .
size: .
J: TRBJ2-5
V: TRBV11-2

DNA: TGTGCCAGCAGCAAAAGTCTAGCGGGAGGAATCACCTACGAGCAGTACTTC
CDR3: CASSKSLAGGITYEQYF
D: .
size: .
J: TRBJ2-7
V: TRBV21-1

DNA: TGCGCCAGCAGCCAAGGGAGCAGGGATTACTACGAGCAGTACTTC
CDR3: CASSQGSRDYYEQYF
D: .
size: .
J: TRBJ2-7
V: TRBV4-3

DNA: TGTGCCAGCAGTTTCGGGCCCGGCGGGCAGGGGCGCGAGACCCAGTACTTC
CDR3: CASSFGPGGQGRETQYF
D: .
size: .
J: TRBJ2-5
V: TRBV28

DNA: TGTGCCAGCAGCGCCTACAGGGGGGGAGGCACTGAAGCTTTCTTT
CDR3: CASSAYRGGGTEAFF
D: TRBD1
size: .
J: TRBJ1-1
V: TRBV11-2

DNA: TGTGCCAGCAGTTCCGGGCCCTCGGTGCAGTACTTC
CDR3: CASSSGPSVQYF
D: .
size: .
J: TRBJ2-7
V: TRBV6-9

DNA: TGTGCCAGCAGCCGTCGGGGCAGGGGACCGCGAAACACCATATATTTT
CDR3: CASSRRGRGPRNTIYF
D: .
size: .
J: TRBJ1-3
V: TRBV14

DNA: TGCGCCAGCAGCTGGCATAACAGGGAGGGTTCCGAGCAGTACTTC
CDR3: CASSWHNREGSEQYF
D: .
size: once
J: TRBJ2-7
V: TRBV5-1

DNA: TGTGCCAGCAGTGAAGGAGAGGACAATCAGCCCCAGCATTTT
CDR3: CASSEGEDNQPQHF
D: .
size: .
J: TRBJ1-5
V: TRBV25-1

DNA: TGCGCCAGCAGCTTGTCACAAGGAGTTGGCTACACCTTC
CDR3: CASSLSQGVGYTF
D: .
size: .
J: TRBJ1-2
V: TRBV5-1

DNA: TGTGCCAGCTCACCGGGGGACCAGCCCCAGCATTTT
CDR3: CASSPGDQPQHF
D: .
size: few
J: TRBJ1-5
V: TRBV18

DNA: TGTGCTAGCAGTCTAACACCACTAGCGGGACAAGAGACCCAGTACTTC
CDR3: CASSLTPLAGQETQYF
D: TRBD2
size: .
J: TRBJ2-5
V: TRBV7-7

DNA: TGCGCCAGCAGCTTGGCAGGGACAGGGGCCAATGAGCAGTTCTTC
CDR3: CASSLAGTGANEQFF
D: TRBD1
size: once
J: TRBJ2-1
V: TRBV5-1